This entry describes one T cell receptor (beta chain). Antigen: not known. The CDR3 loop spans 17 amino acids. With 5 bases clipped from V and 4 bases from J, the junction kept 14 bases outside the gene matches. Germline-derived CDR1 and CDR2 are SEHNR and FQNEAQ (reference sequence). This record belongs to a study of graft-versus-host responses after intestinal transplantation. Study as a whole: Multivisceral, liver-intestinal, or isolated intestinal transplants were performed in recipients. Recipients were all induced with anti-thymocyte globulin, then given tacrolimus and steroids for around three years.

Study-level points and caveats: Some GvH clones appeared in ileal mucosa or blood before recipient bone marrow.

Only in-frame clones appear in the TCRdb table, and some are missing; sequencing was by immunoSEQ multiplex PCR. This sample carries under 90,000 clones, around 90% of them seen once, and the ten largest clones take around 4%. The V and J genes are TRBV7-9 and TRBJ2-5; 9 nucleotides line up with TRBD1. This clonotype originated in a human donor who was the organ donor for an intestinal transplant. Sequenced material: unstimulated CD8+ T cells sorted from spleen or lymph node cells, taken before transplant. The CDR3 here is CASSPGTGRWGPETQYF. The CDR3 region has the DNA TGTGCCAGCAGCCCCGGGACAGGGCGTTGGGGTCCAGAGACCCAGTACTTC.